These 25 T cell receptor beta chains were sequenced from one sample in a study of shared clonotypes between healthy human individuals (TCRdb year 2020). The library came from the immunoSEQ multiplex PCR assay. The table was pulled from immuneACCESS by TCRdb, which kept in-frame rearrangements only. Such tables lose some clones; where checked, under half of the loss comes from unresolved V genes, and the rest has no known cause. Present in this sample are about 610,000 clones, about 96% of which were seen just once. The ten largest clones take up approximately 0.1% of the sample. CD8 naive samples were obtained by positive selection for CCR7 among CD45RO-negative cells, yielding a CD45RA+CCR7+ population from which TemRA cells were excluded. Sample: naive CD8+ T cells sorted from blood. The label giving this sample's cell subset or site can be read as: CD45RA+CCR7+. These TCRs come from a woman between 25 and 40 years old in good health.

The V gene is TRBV7-8, the J gene TRBJ2-1, with TRBD2 matching over 11 bases. Looked up from germline, CDR1 is SGHVS and CDR2 is FQNEAQ. The CDR3 sequence is 15 residues long. Trimming cost V 5 bases and J 3 bases; bases outside gene matches: 3. The CDR3 loop reads CASSVTSGSYNEQFF. In nucleotides, the CDR3 is TGTGCCAGCAGCGTCACTAGCGGGAGCTACAATGAGCAGTTCTTC.

This clone has just one count. The rearrangement joins TRBV7-8 to TRBJ1-5, with D possibly TRBD1 on 6 matching bases. This CDR3 contains 15 residues. Trimming took off 5 bases at V and 5 bases at J, with 16 bases between the two ends. Germline assignment: CDR1 SGHVS and CDR2 FQNEAQ. The CDR3 DNA is TGTGCCAGCAGCCCCCGAGGGGGGGGAGATCAGCCCCAGCATTTT. Translating gives CASSPRGGGDQPQHF.

The chain uses TRBV2 and TRBJ2-7; 7 bases match TRBD1. There are 12 residues in the CDR3. Per the germline V gene, CDR1 is SNHLY and CDR2 is FYNNEI. The junction had 3 bases not matched to a gene; V was cut back by 6 bases and J by 4 bases. The CDR3 coding sequence is TGTGCCAGCAGCGACAGGGTATACGAGCAGTACTTC. Translating gives CASSDRVYEQYF.

V usage is TRBV5-1 and J usage is TRBJ2-3, with TRBD2 matching 11 bases. V lost 3 bases, J lost 1 base, and 7 bases stayed unmatched. Germline CDR1 reads SGHRS; CDR2 reads YFSETQ. The CDR3 consists of 17 residues. The CDR3 loop is CASSSTGTSGGTDTQYF. The CDR3 region has the DNA TGCGCCAGCAGCTCAACCGGGACTAGCGGTGGCACAGATACGCAGTATTTT.

The chain employs TRBV7-7 and TRBJ2-7, with D possibly TRBD2 on 5 matching bases. CDR1 is SSHAT, CDR2 FNYEAQ, per germline (reference sequence). V was trimmed by 5 bases and J by 3 bases, leaving 14 bases between them. The CDR3 extends over 14 amino acids. In DNA form, the CDR3 reads TGTGCCAGCAGCCCCTCCCTGGGAGACTACGAGCAGTACTTC. This encodes CASSPSLGDYEQYF.

J is TRBJ2-1 and V is TRBV13, with 7 bases identical to TRBD2. The CDR3 covers 15 residues. Germline V gives CDR1 PRHDT, CDR2 FYEKMQ (reference sequence). The junction had 8 bases not matched to a gene; V was cut back by 5 bases and J by 4 bases. The CDR3 DNA is TGTGCCAGCAGCCTCACGGGCGGGAGTTACAATGAGCAGTTCTTC. Amino acids: CASSLTGGSYNEQFF.

This clone was detected a few times. The chain couples TRBV10-2 to TRBJ2-3; the D call may be TRBD1 or TRBD2 (5 bases each). From germline, CDR1 is WSHSY and CDR2 SAAADI. V was clipped by 8 bases and J by 0 bases, with 6 bases between them. The CDR3 has 12 residues. CDR3 protein: CASGGSTDTQYF. CDR3 nucleotides: TGCGCCAGCGGGGGTAGCACAGATACGCAGTATTTT.

This sequence joins TRBV6-1 and TRBJ1-3; TRBD1 matches 8 bases. The germline CDR1 and CDR2 sequences are MNHNS and SASEGT. Trimming at V came to 5 bases and at J to 4 bases, leaving 4 bases not matched to a gene. This CDR3 is built from 14 residues. This CDR3 is CASSPTGGGNTIYF. In nucleotides, the CDR3 is TGTGCCAGCAGTCCTACAGGGGGGGGAAACACCATATATTTT.

As regards this clone: Other nucleotide sequences from this sample produce the same CDR3. The CDR3 loop is CASSYSSPNEQFF. CDR3 nucleotides: TGTGCCAGCAGTTACTCCTCGCCCAATGAGCAGTTCTTC. The V gene is TRBV6-5, the J gene TRBJ2-1; D is unclear. V lost 0 bases and J lost 6, with 6 bases in between. The CDR3 totals 13 residues. The V gene's germline CDR1 is MNHEY and CDR2 SVGAGI.

The chain couples TRBV27 to TRBJ1-2; D perhaps matches TRBD1 (5 bases). CDR3 size: 12 residues. V was pared by 5 bases and J by 4 bases, with 8 bases between. Germline CDR1 reads MNHEY; CDR2 reads SMNVEV (reference sequence). The CDR3: CASSRTPYGYTF. The DNA for the CDR3 is TGTGCCAGCAGTAGGACACCCTATGGCTACACCTTC.

As concerns this clone: Additional DNA sequences in this sample encode the identical CDR3. This chain uses TRBV5-1 with TRBJ2-7, with 7 bases fitting TRBD1. The J segment lost 2 bases and the V segment lost 2 bases, leaving 1 base of the junction unmatched. The length of the CDR3 is 13 residues. Germline V CDR1 and CDR2: SGHRS, YFSETQ. The CDR3 reads CASSFGTAYEQYF. Written as DNA, the CDR3 is TGCGCCAGCAGCTTTGGGACAGCCTACGAGCAGTACTTC.

The V gene is TRBV19, the J gene TRBJ2-2; D is possibly TRBD2 (5 bases). This CDR3 region has 15 residues. Germline CDR1 and CDR2: LNHDA and SQIVND (reference sequence). V was cut by 3 bases and J by 0 bases, with 8 bases left in between. The CDR3 nucleotides read TGTGCCAGTAGTATCCGGACTTCGAACACCGGGGAGCTGTTTTTT. Translating it yields CASSIRTSNTGELFF.

The CDR3 DNA sequence: TGTGCCAGCTGGACAGGGGTTTACAATGAGCAGTTCTTC. It specifies CASWTGVYNEQFF. V usage is TRBV6-7 and J usage is TRBJ2-1; 9 positions match TRBD1. TRBV6-7 is classed as an ORF, of uncertain function. This CDR3 is 13 amino acids long. The V and J ends lost 8 bases and 4 bases, in that order; junction bases with no gene match: 3.

In regard to this clone: This same CDR3 is encoded by further DNA sequences in the sample. The chain combines TRBV5-6 with TRBJ2-7; no clear D. The germline V and J ends were trimmed by 0 bases and 0 bases, with 4 bases remaining between them. The germline V gene encodes CDR1 SGHDT and CDR2 YYEEEE. CDR3 length: 13 residues. The CDR3 sequence: CASSLGSSYEQYF. CDR3 sequence (DNA): TGTGCCAGCAGCTTGGGGTCCTCCTACGAGCAGTACTTC.

The chain couples TRBV6-5 to TRBJ2-1, with D perhaps TRBD1 or TRBD2 (5 bases each). CDR1 and CDR2 from the germline V gene are MNHEY and SVGAGI. The CDR3 runs to 14 residues. V dropped 0 bases and J dropped 7 bases, with 10 bases sitting between them. CDR3 protein: CASSYSKGRNEQFF. In nucleotides, the CDR3 is TGTGCCAGCAGTTACTCGAAGGGACGGAATGAGCAGTTCTTC.

This chain joins TRBV6-5 and TRBJ1-1, with a tentative D call TRBD1 (6 bases). Trimming took 6 bases from V and 4 from J, leaving 15 bases between them. CDR1 is MNHEY, CDR2 SVGAGI, per germline. CDR3 length: 14 amino acids. The CDR3 loop is CASSEQGLGTEAFF. The CDR3 nucleotides are TGTGCCAGCAGCGAACAGGGTCTTGGCACTGAAGCTTTCTTT.

The J gene is TRBJ2-2, the V gene TRBV28, with D possibly TRBD1 on 5 matching bases. Germline V lookup: CDR1 MDHEN, CDR2 SYDVKM. Trimming took off 6 bases at V and 8 bases at J, with 13 bases between the two ends. This CDR3 contains 13 residues. In DNA form, the CDR3 reads TGTGCCAGCAGCCAAGACAGCCCAGGGGAGCTGTTTTTT. Its protein is CASSQDSPGELFF.

The J gene is TRBJ1-5, the V gene TRBV6-5, with TRBD1 matching 7 bases. The CDR3 sequence is 15 residues long. Trimming removed 6 bases from V and 2 bases from J; junction bases left unmatched: 7. The V gene's germline CDR1 is MNHEY and CDR2 SVGAGI. The CDR3 protein is CASSPTGEGNQPQHF. The CDR3, as DNA: TGTGCCAGCAGCCCAACAGGGGAGGGCAATCAGCCCCAGCATTTT.

The chain joins TRBV9 to TRBJ2-1; possible D gene TRBD2, 5 bases. From germline, CDR1 is SGDLS and CDR2 YYNGEE. The CDR3 contains 15 residues. V was pared by 3 bases and J by 0 bases, with 10 bases between. The CDR3 loop reads CASSETTSSYNEQFF. CDR3 in DNA: TGTGCCAGCAGCGAGACTACGAGCTCCTACAATGAGCAGTTCTTC.

This chain connects TRBV27 to TRBJ2-7, with TRBD2 matching 11 bases. Germline values: CDR1 MNHEY, CDR2 SMNVEV (reference sequence). V shed 5 bases, J shed 4 bases, and the junction held 7 bases outside the gene matches. The length of the CDR3 is 15 residues. CDR3 nucleotide sequence: TGTGCCAGCAGTCCGATAGCGGGAGGGCGGTACGAGCAGTACTTC. Translated, it gives CASSPIAGGRYEQYF.

The V and J genes are TRBV13 and TRBJ2-5; possibly TRBD2 for D (6 bases). Germline lookup yields CDR1 PRHDT and CDR2 FYEKMQ (reference sequence). Deletions cut 5 bases from V and 3 bases from J, with 13 bases between. The CDR3 runs to 14 residues. CDR3 region: CASSARTTKETQYF. The CDR3 nucleotides read TGTGCCAGCAGCGCCCGGACTACTAAAGAGACCCAGTACTTC.

The table lists this clone with a count of one. The chain combines TRBV21-1 with TRBJ2-3; TRBD2, the table's D call, lacks a check against the DNA. TRBV21-1 is annotated as a pseudogene. The CDR3 runs to 19 residues. CDR3 sequence reads: CASSLRGRIAELGADTQYF. DNA of the CDR3: TGTGCCAGCTCACTTAGGGGCCGGATAGCGGAGCTGGGCGCAGATACGCAGTATTTT.

Turning to this clone: This sample also contains other DNA sequences that code for the same CDR3. The gene calls are TRBV9 and TRBJ2-1, with D possibly TRBD1 on 5 matching bases. The V gene's germline CDR1 is SGDLS and CDR2 YYNGEE. The V gene lost 0 bases and the J gene lost 2 bases, with 9 bases spanning the gap. The CDR3 is 15 amino acids. CDR3 amino acids: CASSVAGLTYNEQFF. As DNA, the CDR3 is TGTGCCAGCAGCGTAGCAGGGCTAACCTACAATGAGCAGTTCTTC.

The V call is TRBV13, the J call TRBJ2-3, with D uncertain. The germline V gene encodes CDR1 PRHDT and CDR2 FYEKMQ (reference sequence). Trimming took off 5 bases at V and 3 bases at J, with 15 bases between the two ends. The CDR3 is made up of 15 amino acids. The CDR3 DNA follows: TGTGCCAGCAGCCTGACTGGGGTTGGAACAGATACGCAGTATTTT. It yields the protein CASSLTGVGTDTQYF.

The gene calls are TRBV25-1 and TRBJ1-1; D gene uncertain. CDR1 and CDR2 from the germline V gene are MGHDK and SYGVNS. CDR3 length: 15 amino acids. V was shortened by 1 base and J by 5 bases, with 14 bases between the two germline ends. CDR3 sequence: CASSELVKDVTEAFF. The CDR3 region has the DNA TGTGCCAGCAGTGAATTGGTGAAGGATGTAACTGAAGCTTTCTTT. The full variable domain, completed using reference TRBV25-1 and TRBJ1-1, is EADIYQTPRYLVIGTGKKITLECSQTMGHDKMYWYQQDPGMELHLIHYSYGVNSTEKGDLSSESTVSRIRTEHFPLTLESARPSHTSQYLCASSELVKDVTEAFFGQGTRLTVV.